This T cell receptor beta chain stems from a study of spatial heterogeneity in lung cancer. At the level of the study: Averaged across combinations, each unique TCR and UMI pairing appeared more than ten times in raw reads, which were uncorrected.

Time point meaning: blood at routine non-recurrence follow-up after resection. TCRdb used MiXCR to reprocess the 5' RACE reads, holding one entry per CDR3 protein. The profile covers over 70,000 distinct CDR3 sequences, with around 8.9% appearing a single time and approximately 2% taken by the ten largest. This clonotype originated in a female donor with early-stage non-small cell lung cancer. The sample in question was PBMCs, obtained at follow-up.

CDR3 loop: CAWSNRDNQPQHF. CDR3 DNA sequence: TGTGCCTGGAGTAACAGGGACAATCAGCCCCAGCATTTT. This chain uses TRBV30 with TRBJ1-5; perhaps TRBD1 as D (6 bases). This CDR3 is built from 13 residues. V gave up 2 bases and J gave up 3 bases, with 8 bases separating them. Per germline, CDR1 GTSNPN and CDR2 SVGIG (reference sequence).